This is a list of T cell receptor beta chains from one sample in a study of Graves' ophthalmopathy and Graves' hyperthyroidism. TCRdb reanalysed the multiplex PCR reads using MiXCR and keeps one entry per CDR3 protein. The sample lists 200,000 to 250,000 distinct CDR3 sequences, over 25% seen once, with approximately 8.2% in the top ten. Sequenced material: peripheral blood. The receptor source for this set is a man aged 50-59 years with Graves' ophthalmopathy. CDR3s include the opening cysteine and the closing phenylalanine or tryptophan. The D gene is left open where the match is weak. Size tells how often a clone was seen (once, few, many) or the class of an expanded clone, and some rows leave it out.

TRBV2	.	TRBJ2-5	.	12	TGTGCCAGCAGGACAGACCAAGAGACCCAGTACTTC	CASRTDQETQYF
TRBV7-8	TRBD1	TRBJ2-7	many	14	TGTGCCAGCAGCCTGCCCGGGACAGGGTCCGAGCAGTACTTC	CASSLPGTGSEQYF
TRBV13	.	TRBJ2-2	many	16	TGTGCCAGCAGCCCTAGCTCCCGGGTAAACACCGGGGAGCTGTTTTTT	CASSPSSRVNTGELFF
TRBV6-1	TRBD1	TRBJ1-1	.	12	TGTGCCAGCAGGCGGACAGGGGAGTGTGCTTTCTTT	CASRRTGECAFF
TRBV18	.	TRBJ2-7	many	14	TGTGCCAGCTCACCACCCTCAGGGGCCTACGAGCAGTACTTC	CASSPPSGAYEQYF
TRBV20-1	.	TRBJ1-5	many	13	TGCAGTGCTAGTTGGGGGGGTAGTCAGCCCCAGCATTTT	CSASWGGSQPQHF
TRBV6-4	TRBD2	TRBJ2-5	once	14	TGTGCCAGCAGCTTAGCGGGGAGACCAGAGACCCAGTACTTC	CASSLAGRPETQYF
TRBV11-2	.	TRBJ1-1	once	13	TGTGCCAGCAGGCAGACAAGTTACACTGAAGCTTTCTTT	CASRQTSYTEAFF
TRBV27	TRBD1	TRBJ2-7	.	13	TGTGCCAGCTATTCCACAGGGGTTGGCGAGCAGTACTTC	CASYSTGVGEQYF
TRBV28	TRBD1	TRBJ1-2	many	14	TGTGCCAGCAGTTTACCGGGACAGGGGGCTGGCTACACCTTC	CASSLPGQGAGYTF
TRBV12-3/TRBV12-4	TRBD2	TRBJ2-7	many	15	TGTGCCAGCAGCACTAGCGGGAGGGGATCCTACGAGCAGTACTTC	CASSTSGRGSYEQYF
TRBV20-1	TRBD1	TRBJ1-5	many	15	TGCAGTGCTCGAGTGGGACAGGGGACCCATCAGCCCCAGCATTTT	CSARVGQGTHQPQHF
TRBV6-2/TRBV6-3	.	TRBJ2-2	.	16	TGTGCCAGCAGTTACTCCCAGGCAGCGAACACCGGGGAGCTGTTTTTT	CASSYSQAANTGELFF
TRBV6-1	.	TRBJ2-7	many	9	TGTGCCAGCAGTGGAGAGCAGTACTTC	CASSGEQYF
TRBV7-3	.	TRBJ1-1	.	14	TGTGCCAGCAGCTCCCAAGGGATGAACACTGAAGCTTTCTTT	CASSSQGMNTEAFF
TRBV12-3/TRBV12-4	.	TRBJ1-1	once	14	TGTGCCAGCAGTCTCCAGACAGTGAACACTGAAGCTTTCTTT	CASSLQTVNTEAFF
TRBV12-3/TRBV12-4	.	TRBJ1-1	once	13	TGTGCCAGCAGTTTCACGGTGGGCACTGAAGCTTTCTTT	CASSFTVGTEAFF
TRBV6-5	.	TRBJ2-7	once	14	TGTGCCAGCAGTTACTCTAGTAGTGCCTACGAGCAGTACTTC	CASSYSSSAYEQYF
TRBV6-2/TRBV6-3	.	TRBJ2-6	.	16	TGTGCCAGCAGGCGGACGGAAAGCTCTGGGGCCAACGTCCTGACTTTC	CASRRTESSGANVLTF
TRBV28	.	TRBJ2-7	few	14	TGTGCCAGCAAAACAGGGACAACACTCTACGAGCAGTACTTC	CASKTGTTLYEQYF
TRBV7-9	.	TRBJ2-5	many	14	TGTGCCAGCAGCCAAGACAGGTACCAAGAAACCCAGTACTTC	CASSQDRYQETQYF
TRBV11-1	TRBD1	TRBJ1-2	.	16	TGTGCCAGCAGCTTTCGGACAGGGCAAGCTAACTATGGCTACACCTTC	CASSFRTGQANYGYTF
TRBV28	TRBD1	TRBJ2-7	.	15	TGTGCCAGCAGTGCCCAGGGGGCTAGCAACTACGAGCAGTACTTC	CASSAQGASNYEQYF
TRBV28	.	TRBJ1-5	many	12	TGTGCCAGCAATACGGGGGGTCTGCCCCAGCATTTT	CASNTGGLPQHF
TRBV6-2/TRBV6-3	.	TRBJ2-7	once	14	TGTGCCAGCAGTCCCCCCGGAGGATTGCTCGAGCAGTACTTC	CASSPPGGLLEQYF